The T cell receptor beta chain described here comes from a study of shared clonotypes between healthy human individuals. Sequenced by immunoSEQ multiplex PCR; TCRdb stores in-frame clones only, minus some. Among over a million clones listed, 75% to 80% were seen once. The V gene's germline CDR1 is SGHRS and CDR2 YFSETQ. V was pared by 5 bases and J by 2 bases, with 7 bases of the junction left unmatched. The CDR3 is 15 residues long. Sequenced: memory CD4+ T cells from PBMCs. The subset denotes: CD45RA-negative fraction. The V gene is TRBV5-1, the J gene TRBJ1-2; 9 bases are a match to TRBD1. The clonotype originates from a man between 18 and 29 years old in good health. Some clones in this sample may be carry-over from other donors' samples. As DNA, the CDR3 is TGCGCCAGCAGACCCGGGACAGGGAGGAACTATGGCTACACCTTC. It translates to CASRPGTGRNYGYTF.